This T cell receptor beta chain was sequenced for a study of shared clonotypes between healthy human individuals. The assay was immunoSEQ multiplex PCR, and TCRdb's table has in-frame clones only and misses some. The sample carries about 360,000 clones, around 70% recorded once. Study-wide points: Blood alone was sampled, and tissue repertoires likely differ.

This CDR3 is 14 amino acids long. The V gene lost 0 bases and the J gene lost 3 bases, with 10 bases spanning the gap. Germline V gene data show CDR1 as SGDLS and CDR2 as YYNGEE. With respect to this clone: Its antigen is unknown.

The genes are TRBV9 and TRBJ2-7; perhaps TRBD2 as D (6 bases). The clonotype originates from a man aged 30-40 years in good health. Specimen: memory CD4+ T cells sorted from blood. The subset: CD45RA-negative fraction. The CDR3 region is CASSVAGEGYEQYF. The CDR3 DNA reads TGTGCCAGCAGCGTAGCGGGAGAGGGCTACGAGCAGTACTTC.